These 5 T cell receptor beta chains were sequenced from one sample in a study of shared clonotypes between healthy human individuals. Only in-frame clones appear in the TCRdb table, and some are missing; sequencing was by immunoSEQ multiplex PCR. The data hold over 950,000 clones, with roughly 80% observed a single time. Sequences were obtained from memory CD4+ T cells from PBMCs. Sample subset: CD45RA-negative fraction. The receptors were sampled from a man aged 18-30 years in good health. Some clones in this sample may be carry-over from other donors' samples.

The V gene is TRBV9, the J gene TRBJ2-6; TRBD1 matches at 9 bases. In germline, CDR1 is SGDLS, CDR2 YYNGEE. This CDR3 is built from 17 residues. Germline trimming cut 3 bases from V and 0 bases from J; bases unmatched to any gene: 4. DNA for the CDR3: TGTGCCAGCAGCGAGGGGGACAGGGTCTCTGGGGCCAACGTCCTGACTTTC. Protein product: CASSEGDRVSGANVLTF.

The rearrangement joins TRBV15 to TRBJ1-1; D is ambiguous. V shed 1 base and J shed 8 bases, with 11 bases lying between them. This CDR3 comprises 13 residues. Per germline, CDR1 LNHNV and CDR2 YYDKDF (reference sequence). The chain's CDR3 is CATSRAPREEAFF. DNA for the CDR3: TGTGCCACCAGCAGAGCCCCTCGGGAAGAAGCTTTCTTT.

This clone was counted once. The rearrangement uses TRBV25-1 and TRBJ2-7, with D perhaps TRBD2 (6 bases). The germline V gene encodes CDR1 MGHDK and CDR2 SYGVNS. CDR3 length equals 12 residues. V dropped 5 bases and J dropped 6 bases, with 11 bases sitting between them. The CDR3 spells CASSPGLLEQYF. In nucleotides, the CDR3 is TGTGCCAGCAGTCCGGGACTCCTCGAGCAGTACTTC.

The chain combines TRBV30 with TRBJ1-2, with a tentative D call TRBD1 (5 bases). This CDR3 contains 15 residues. V was clipped by 7 bases and J by 8 bases, with 26 bases between them. Germline V gene sequence: CDR1 GTSNPN, CDR2 SVGIG (reference sequence). This CDR3 reads CASLPWDRDSLGYTF. Here the CDR3 DNA reads TGTGCCTCTTTGCCGTGGGATAGGGACTCCTTAGGCTACACCTTC.

This sequence joins TRBV5-1 and TRBJ1-3, with D possibly matching TRBD2 (5 bases). The J call is in doubt because the DNA end fits TRBJ2-2 better. Per the germline V gene, CDR1 is SGHRS and CDR2 is YFSETQ. CDR3 size: 13 residues. CDR3 nucleotide sequence: TGCGCCAGCAGCTTCCCCGGGGCCGGGGAGCTGTTTTTT. Translation: CASSFPGAGELFF.